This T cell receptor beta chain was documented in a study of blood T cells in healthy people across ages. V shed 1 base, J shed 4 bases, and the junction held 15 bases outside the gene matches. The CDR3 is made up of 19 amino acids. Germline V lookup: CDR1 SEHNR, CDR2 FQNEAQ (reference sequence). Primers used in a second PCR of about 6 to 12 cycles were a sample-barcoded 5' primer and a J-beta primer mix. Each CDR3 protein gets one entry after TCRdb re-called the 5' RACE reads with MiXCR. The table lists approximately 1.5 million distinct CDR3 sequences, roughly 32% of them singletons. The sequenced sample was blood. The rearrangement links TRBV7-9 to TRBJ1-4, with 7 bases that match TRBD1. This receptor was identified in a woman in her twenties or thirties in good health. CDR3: CASSLDGGLRDSNNEKLFF. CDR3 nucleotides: TGTGCCAGCAGCTTAGACGGGGGGCTTAGGGACAGCAATAATGAAAAACTGTTTTTT.